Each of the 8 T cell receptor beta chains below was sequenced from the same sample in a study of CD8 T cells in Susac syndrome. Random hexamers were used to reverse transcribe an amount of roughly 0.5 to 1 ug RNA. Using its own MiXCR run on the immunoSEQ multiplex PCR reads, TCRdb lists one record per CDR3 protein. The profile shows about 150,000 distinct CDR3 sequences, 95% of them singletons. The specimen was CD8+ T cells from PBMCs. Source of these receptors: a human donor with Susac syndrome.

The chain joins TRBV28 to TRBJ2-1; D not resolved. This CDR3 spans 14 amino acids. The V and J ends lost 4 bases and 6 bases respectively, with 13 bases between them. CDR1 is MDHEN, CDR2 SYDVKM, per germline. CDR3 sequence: CASSSGEELNEQFF. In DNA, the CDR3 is TGTGCCAGCAGTTCAGGAGAGGAACTCAATGAGCAGTTCTTC.

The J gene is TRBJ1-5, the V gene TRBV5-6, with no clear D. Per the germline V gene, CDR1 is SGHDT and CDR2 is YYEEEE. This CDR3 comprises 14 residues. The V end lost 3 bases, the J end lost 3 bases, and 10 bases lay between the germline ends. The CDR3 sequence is CASSSDGFNQPQHF. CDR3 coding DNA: TGTGCCAGCAGCTCCGACGGGTTCAATCAGCCCCAGCATTTT. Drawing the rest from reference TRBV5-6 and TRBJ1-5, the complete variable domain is DAGVTQSPTHLIKTRGQQVTLRCSPKSGHDTVSWYQQALGQGPQFIFQYYEEEERQRGNFPDRFSGHQFPNYSSELNVNALLLGDSALYLCASSSDGFNQPQHFGDGTRLSIL.

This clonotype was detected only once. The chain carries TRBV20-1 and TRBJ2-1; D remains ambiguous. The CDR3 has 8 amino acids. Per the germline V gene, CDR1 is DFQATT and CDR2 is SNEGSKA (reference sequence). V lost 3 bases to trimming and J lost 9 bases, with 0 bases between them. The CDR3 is CSASEQFF. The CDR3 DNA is TGCAGTGCTAGTGAGCAGTTCTTC.

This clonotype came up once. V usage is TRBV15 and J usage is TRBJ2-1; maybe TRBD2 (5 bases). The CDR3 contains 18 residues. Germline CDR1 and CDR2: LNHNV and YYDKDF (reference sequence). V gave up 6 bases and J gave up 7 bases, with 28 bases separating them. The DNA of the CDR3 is TGTGCCACCAGAACCACTATTACCGAGGACTGGTTTAGGAATGAGCAGTTCTTC. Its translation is CATRTTITEDWFRNEQFF.

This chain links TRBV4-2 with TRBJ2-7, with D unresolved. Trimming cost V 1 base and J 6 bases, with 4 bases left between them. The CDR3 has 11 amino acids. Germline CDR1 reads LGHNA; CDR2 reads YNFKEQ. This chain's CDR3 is CASSQGVEQYF. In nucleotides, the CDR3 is TGTGCCAGCAGCCAAGGCGTCGAGCAGTACTTC.

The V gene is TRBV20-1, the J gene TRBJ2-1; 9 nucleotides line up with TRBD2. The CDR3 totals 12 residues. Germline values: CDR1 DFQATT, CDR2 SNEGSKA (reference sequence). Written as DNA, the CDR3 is TGCGGAGTGCGACTAGCGGACAATGAGCAGTTCTTC. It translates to CGVRLADNEQFF.

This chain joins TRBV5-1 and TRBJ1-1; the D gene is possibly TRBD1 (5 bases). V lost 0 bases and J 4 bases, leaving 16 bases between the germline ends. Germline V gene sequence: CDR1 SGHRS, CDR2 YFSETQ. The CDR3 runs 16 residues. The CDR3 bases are TGCGCCAGCAGCTTGGCTTTGGGGGTACCGCGCACTGAAGCTTTCTTT. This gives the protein CASSLALGVPRTEAFF.

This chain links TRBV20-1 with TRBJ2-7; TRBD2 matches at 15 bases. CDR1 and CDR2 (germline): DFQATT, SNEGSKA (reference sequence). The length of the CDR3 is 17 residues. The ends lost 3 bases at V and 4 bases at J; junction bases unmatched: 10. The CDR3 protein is CSARGAGLAGGGYEQYF. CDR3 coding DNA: TGCAGTGCTAGGGGGGCAGGACTAGCGGGAGGGGGGTACGAGCAGTACTTC.